One sample yielded the 6 T cell receptor beta chains listed below, sequenced in a study of post-analysis software for immune sequencing data. Findings of the study overall: Controls had lower frequencies than patients of a handful of TRBV segments, which included TRBV5-6, TRBV5-1 and TRBV20-1.

TCR beta cDNA libraries included unique molecular identifiers. A single record per CDR3 protein comes from TCRdb applying MiXCR to the PCR reads. Of around 500,000 distinct CDR3 sequences detected, 30% to 40% appear once; the ten largest clones hold 5% to 6%. These receptors are not linked to any known antigen. The sample comprised blood. The receptors derive from a girl aged 2 to 17 with multiple sclerosis.

The chain couples TRBV7-8 to TRBJ2-7; perhaps TRBD2 as D (6 bases). Germline V lookup: CDR1 SGHVS, CDR2 FQNEAQ. Trimming removed 1 base at V and 9 bases at J, with 13 bases between. The CDR3 covers 13 residues. The CDR3 DNA sequence: TGTGCCAGCAGCTTAGTGTCGGGGGAGTCGCAGTACTTC. It codes for CASSLVSGESQYF.

This clonotype was seen only a few times. The chain combines TRBV7-8 with TRBJ1-5, with D possibly matching TRBD1 (5 bases). The germline gives CDR1 SGHVS, CDR2 FQNEAQ. The CDR3 is 15 residues long. V was clipped by 7 bases and J by 4 bases, with 17 bases between them. CDR3 protein: CASTPLTGPNQPQHF. CDR3 sequence (DNA): TGTGCCAGCACCCCGCTTACGGGACCGAATCAGCCCCAGCATTTT.

Regarding this clonotype: One end of the junction fails to match germline, which may point to a read error. The chain recombines TRBV11-2 with TRBJ2-7; tentatively, D is TRBD1 or TRBD2 (5 bases each). There are 15 residues in the CDR3. Germline lookup yields CDR1 SGHAT and CDR2 FQNNGV. For the CDR3, the DNA is TGTGCCAGCAGCTTAGAAGGGGCGGGCTCCCACGAGCAGTACTTC. Its translation is CASSLEGAGSHEQYF.

This clonotype was seen a single time. At one end the junction does not follow the germline gene, possibly because of a read error. The chain couples TRBV29-1 to TRBJ2-5; weak D call: TRBD2 (6 bases). This CDR3 region has 15 residues. CDR1 and CDR2 (germline): SQVTM, ANQGSEA. CDR3 amino acids: CSVEDPGGSGESQYF. Here the CDR3 DNA reads TGCAGCGTTGAAGATCCCGGGGGATCTGGAGAGTCCCAGTACTTC.

Note on this clonotype: The junction does not match germline at one end; this may be a read error. The chain links TRBV5-1 to TRBJ1-1, with a possible D match to TRBD1 (6 bases). The CDR3 runs 15 residues. In germline, CDR1 is SGHRS, CDR2 YFSETQ. The CDR3 sequence: CASSLSGKGGTEVFF. The DNA of the CDR3 is TGCGCCAGCAGCTTATCCGGTAAGGGGGGCACTGAAGTTTTCTTT.

This clonotype was picked up many times. The CDR3 region has the DNA TGCGCCAGCAGCACCACTAGCGGGGATGGAGATACGCAGTATTTT. This gives the protein CASSTTSGDGDTQYF. The chain links TRBV5-1 to TRBJ2-3, with TRBD2 identical over 10 bases. Germline V gene sequence: CDR1 SGHRS, CDR2 YFSETQ. The CDR3 runs to 15 residues. V was clipped by 4 bases and J by 5 bases; unmatched bases: 7.